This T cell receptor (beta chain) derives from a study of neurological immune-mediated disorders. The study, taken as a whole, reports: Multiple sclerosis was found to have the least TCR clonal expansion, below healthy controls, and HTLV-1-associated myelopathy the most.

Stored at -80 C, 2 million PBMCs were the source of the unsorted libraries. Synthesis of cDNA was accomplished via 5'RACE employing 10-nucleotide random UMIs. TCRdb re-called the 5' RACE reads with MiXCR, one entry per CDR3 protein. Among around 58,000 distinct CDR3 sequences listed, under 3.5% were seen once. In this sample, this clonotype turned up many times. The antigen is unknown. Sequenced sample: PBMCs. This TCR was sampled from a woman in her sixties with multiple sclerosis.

CDR3 bases: TGTGCCAGCAGCTTCGGGGGGGCCTCAGAGACCCAGTACTTC. This translates into CASSFGGASETQYF. The J gene is TRBJ2-5, the V gene TRBV7-2, with TRBD2 identical over 8 bases. V gave up 3 bases and J gave up 4 bases; unmatched junction bases: 4. The CDR3 has 14 amino acids. Per the germline V gene, CDR1 is SGHTA and CDR2 is FQGNSA.